This paragraph covers one T cell receptor (beta chain) sequence. The antigen is undetermined. Germline is not matched at one junction end, which may reflect a read error. The data originate from a study of T cell responses to AZD1222 COVID-19 vaccine. Study conclusions and caveats: The span of vaccine-associated CD4 TCRs extended across spike, with dominance at 160-218 and 743-854.

Generated by immunoSEQ multiplex PCR, the TCRdb table keeps only in-frame clones and is missing some. The data show roughly 100,000 clones, roughly 86% seen once. Germline loops: CDR1 SGHRS, CDR2 YFSETQ. The CDR3 has 15 residues. The TCR was taken from an adult who received the MenACWY meningococcal vaccine as a control. This specimen was peripheral blood, taken 28 days after the second dose of the MenACWY control vaccine. The gene calls are TRBV5-1 and TRBJ2-7, with D possibly called TRBD1 or TRBD2 (5 bases each). The CDR3, as DNA: TGCGCCAGCAGCTTGGGGGGGTACGGCTCCAACGAGCAGTACTTC. This encodes CASSLGGYGSNEQYF.